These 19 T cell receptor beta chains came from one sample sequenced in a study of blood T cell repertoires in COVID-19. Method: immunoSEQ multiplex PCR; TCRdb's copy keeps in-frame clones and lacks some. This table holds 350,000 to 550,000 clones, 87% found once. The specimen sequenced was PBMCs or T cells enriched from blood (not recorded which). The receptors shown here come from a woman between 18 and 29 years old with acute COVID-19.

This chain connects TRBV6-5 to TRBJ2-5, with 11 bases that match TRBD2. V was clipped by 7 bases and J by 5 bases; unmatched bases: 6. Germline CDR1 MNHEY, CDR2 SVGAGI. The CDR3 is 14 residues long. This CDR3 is CASTTSGSGETQYF. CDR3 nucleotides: TGTGCCAGCACAACTAGCGGGAGTGGTGAGACCCAGTACTTC.

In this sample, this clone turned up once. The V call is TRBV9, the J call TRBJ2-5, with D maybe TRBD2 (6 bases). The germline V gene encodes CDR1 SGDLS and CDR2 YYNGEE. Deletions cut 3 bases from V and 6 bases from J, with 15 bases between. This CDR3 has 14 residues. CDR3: CASSETGGDKTQYF. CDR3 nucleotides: TGTGCCAGCAGCGAAACCGGAGGGGATAAGACCCAGTACTTC.

CDR3 DNA: TGTGCCAGCAGCTTGGTCAGGGGGCACGAAAAACTGTTTTTT. Translation gives CASSLVRGHEKLFF. The chain has TRBV5-6 and TRBJ1-4, with TRBD1 identical over 8 bases. The V gene's germline CDR1 is SGHDT and CDR2 YYEEEE. The CDR3 consists of 14 residues. With 0 bases clipped from V and 8 bases from J, the junction kept 3 bases outside the gene matches.

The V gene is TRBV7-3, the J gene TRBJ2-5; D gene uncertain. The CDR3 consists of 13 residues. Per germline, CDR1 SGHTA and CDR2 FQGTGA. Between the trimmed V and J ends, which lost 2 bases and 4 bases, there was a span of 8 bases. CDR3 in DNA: TGTGCCAGCAGCTTAGTGGTCGGAGAGACCCAGTACTTC. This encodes CASSLVVGETQYF.

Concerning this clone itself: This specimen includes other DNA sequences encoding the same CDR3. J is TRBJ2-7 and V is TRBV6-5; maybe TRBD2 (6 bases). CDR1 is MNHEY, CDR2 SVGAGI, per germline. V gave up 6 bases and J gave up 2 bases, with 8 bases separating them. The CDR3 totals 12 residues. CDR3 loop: CASRGGTYEQYF. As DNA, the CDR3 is TGTGCCAGCAGGGGGGGTACCTACGAGCAGTACTTC.

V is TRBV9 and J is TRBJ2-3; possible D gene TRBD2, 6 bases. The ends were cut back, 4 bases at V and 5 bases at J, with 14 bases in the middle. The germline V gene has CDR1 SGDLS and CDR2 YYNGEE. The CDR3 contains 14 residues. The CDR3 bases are TGTGCCAGCAGCCCGGGACTGGAGGGAGATACGCAGTATTTT. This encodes CASSPGLEGDTQYF.

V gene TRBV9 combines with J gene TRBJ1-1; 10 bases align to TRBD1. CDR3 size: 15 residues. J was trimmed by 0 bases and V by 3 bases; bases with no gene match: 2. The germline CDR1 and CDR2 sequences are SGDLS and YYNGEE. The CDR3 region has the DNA TGTGCCAGCAGCGCGGGACAGGGGCTGAACACTGAAGCTTTCTTT. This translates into CASSAGQGLNTEAFF.

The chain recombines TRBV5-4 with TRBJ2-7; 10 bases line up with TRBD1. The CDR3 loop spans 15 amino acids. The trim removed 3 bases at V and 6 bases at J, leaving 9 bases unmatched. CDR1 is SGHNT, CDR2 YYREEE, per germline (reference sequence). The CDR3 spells CASSWRQGARSEQYF. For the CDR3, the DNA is TGTGCCAGCAGCTGGAGACAGGGGGCTCGGAGCGAGCAGTACTTC.

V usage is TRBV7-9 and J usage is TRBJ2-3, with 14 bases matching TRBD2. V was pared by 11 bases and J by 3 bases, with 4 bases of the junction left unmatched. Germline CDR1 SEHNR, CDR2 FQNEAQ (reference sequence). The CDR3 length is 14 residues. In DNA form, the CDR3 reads TGTGCCGGCGGACTAGCGGGAGGAACAGATACGCAGTATTTT. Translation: CAGGLAGGTDTQYF. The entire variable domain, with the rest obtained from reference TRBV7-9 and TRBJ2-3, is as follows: DTGVSQNPRHKITKRGQNVTFRCDPISEHNRLYWYRQTLGQGPEFLTYFQNEAQLEKSRLLSDRFSAERPKGSFSTLEIQRTEQGDSAMYLCAGGLAGGTDTQYFGPGTRLTVL.

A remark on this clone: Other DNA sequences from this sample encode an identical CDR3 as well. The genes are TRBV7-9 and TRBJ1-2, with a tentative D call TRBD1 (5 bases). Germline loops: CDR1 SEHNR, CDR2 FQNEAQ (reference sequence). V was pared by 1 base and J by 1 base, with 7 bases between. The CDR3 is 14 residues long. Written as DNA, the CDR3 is TGTGCCAGCAGCTTAGGGGGCAGTAACTATGGCTACACCTTC. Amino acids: CASSLGGSNYGYTF. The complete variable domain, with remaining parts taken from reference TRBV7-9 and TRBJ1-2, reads DTGVSQNPRHKITKRGQNVTFRCDPISEHNRLYWYRQTLGQGPEFLTYFQNEAQLEKSRLLSDRFSAERPKGSFSTLEIQRTEQGDSAMYLCASSLGGSNYGYTFGSGTRLTVV.

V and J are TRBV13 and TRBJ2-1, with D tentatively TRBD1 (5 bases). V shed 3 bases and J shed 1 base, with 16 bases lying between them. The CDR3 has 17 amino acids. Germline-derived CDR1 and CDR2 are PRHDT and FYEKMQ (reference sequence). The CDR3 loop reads CASSLDGALGSYNEQFF. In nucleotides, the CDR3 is TGTGCCAGCAGCTTGGATGGGGCGTTGGGATCCTACAATGAGCAGTTCTTC.

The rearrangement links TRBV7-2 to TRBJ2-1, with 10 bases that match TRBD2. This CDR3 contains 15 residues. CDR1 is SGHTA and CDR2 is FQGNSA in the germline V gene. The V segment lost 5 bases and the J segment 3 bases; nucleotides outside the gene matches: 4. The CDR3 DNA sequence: TGTGCCAGCAGCCCTATAGCGGGAGGCTACAATGAGCAGTTCTTC. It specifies CASSPIAGGYNEQFF. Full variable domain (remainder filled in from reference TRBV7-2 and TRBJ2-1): GAGVSQSPSNKVTEKGKDVELRCDPISGHTALYWYRQSLGQGLEFLIYFQGNSAPDKSGLPSDRFSAERTGGSVSTLTIQRTQQEDSAVYLCASSPIAGGYNEQFFGPGTRLTVL.

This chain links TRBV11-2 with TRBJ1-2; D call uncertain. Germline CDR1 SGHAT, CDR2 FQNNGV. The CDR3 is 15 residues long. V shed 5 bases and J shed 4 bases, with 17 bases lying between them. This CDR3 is CASSPGEGFFYGYTF. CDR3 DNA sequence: TGTGCCAGCAGCCCTGGAGAAGGTTTTTTCTATGGCTACACCTTC.

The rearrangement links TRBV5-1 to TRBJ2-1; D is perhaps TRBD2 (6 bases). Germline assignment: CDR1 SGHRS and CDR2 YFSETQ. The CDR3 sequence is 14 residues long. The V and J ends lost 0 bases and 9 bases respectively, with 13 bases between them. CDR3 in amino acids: CASSLGAGSVEQFF. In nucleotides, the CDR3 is TGCGCCAGCAGCTTGGGCGCGGGGTCGGTTGAGCAGTTCTTC.

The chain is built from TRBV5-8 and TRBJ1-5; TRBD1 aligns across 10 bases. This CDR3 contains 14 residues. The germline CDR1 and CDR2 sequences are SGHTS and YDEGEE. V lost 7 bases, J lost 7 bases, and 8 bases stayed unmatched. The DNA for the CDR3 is TGTGCCAGCTCCTCCGGACAGGGGGACCAGCCCCAGCATTTT. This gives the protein CASSSGQGDQPQHF.

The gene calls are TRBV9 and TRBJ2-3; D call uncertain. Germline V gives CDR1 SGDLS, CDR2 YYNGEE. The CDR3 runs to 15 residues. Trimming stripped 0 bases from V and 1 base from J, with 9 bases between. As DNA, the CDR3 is TGTGCCAGCAGCGTAGGATTAGTAGGCACAGATACGCAGTATTTT. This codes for CASSVGLVGTDTQYF.

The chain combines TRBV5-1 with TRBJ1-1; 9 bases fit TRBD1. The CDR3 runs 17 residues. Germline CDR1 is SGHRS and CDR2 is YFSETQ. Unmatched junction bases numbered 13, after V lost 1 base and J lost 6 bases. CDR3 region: CASSLLGTGYLGAEAFF. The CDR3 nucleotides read TGCGCCAGCAGCTTGTTAGGGACAGGGTATCTTGGAGCTGAAGCTTTCTTT.

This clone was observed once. The CDR3 protein is CASSLMEVLGNTIYF. For the CDR3, the DNA is TGTGCCAGCAGCTTGATGGAGGTCTTAGGAAACACCATATATTTT. V and J are TRBV7-2 and TRBJ1-3; no definite D call. The CDR3 runs to 15 residues. Per the germline V gene, CDR1 is SGHTA and CDR2 is FQGNSA. Trimming took off 3 bases at V and 4 bases at J, with 13 bases between the two ends.

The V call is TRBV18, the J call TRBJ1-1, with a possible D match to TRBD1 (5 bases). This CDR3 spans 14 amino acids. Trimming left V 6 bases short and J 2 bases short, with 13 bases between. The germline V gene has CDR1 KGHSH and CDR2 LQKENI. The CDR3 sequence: CASSSAGINTEAFF. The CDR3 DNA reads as TGTGCCAGCTCCTCGGCAGGGATTAACACTGAAGCTTTCTTT. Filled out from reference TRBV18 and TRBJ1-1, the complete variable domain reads NAGVMQNPRHLVRRRGQEARLRCSPMKGHSHVYWYRQLPEEGLKFMVYLQKENIIDESGMPKERFSAEFPKEGPSILRIQQVVRGDSAAYFCASSSAGINTEAFFGQGTRLTVV.